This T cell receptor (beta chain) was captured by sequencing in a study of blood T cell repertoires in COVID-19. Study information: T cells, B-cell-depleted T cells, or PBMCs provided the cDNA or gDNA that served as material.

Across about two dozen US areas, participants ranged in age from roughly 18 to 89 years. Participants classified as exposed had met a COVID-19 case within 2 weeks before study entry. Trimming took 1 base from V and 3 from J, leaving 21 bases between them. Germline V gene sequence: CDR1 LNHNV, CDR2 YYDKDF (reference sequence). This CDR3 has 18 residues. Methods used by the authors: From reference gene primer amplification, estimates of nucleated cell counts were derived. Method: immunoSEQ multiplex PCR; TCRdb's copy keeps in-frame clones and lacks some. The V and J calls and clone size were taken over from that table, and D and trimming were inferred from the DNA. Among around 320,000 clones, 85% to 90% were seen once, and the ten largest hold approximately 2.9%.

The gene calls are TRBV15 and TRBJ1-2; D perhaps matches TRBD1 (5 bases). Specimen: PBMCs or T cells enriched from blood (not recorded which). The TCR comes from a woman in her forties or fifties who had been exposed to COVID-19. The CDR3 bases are TGTGCCACCAGCAGAGGCGATGGGAGGGGCGGTCGAGACTATGGCTACACCTTC. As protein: CATSRGDGRGGRDYGYTF.